The 6 T cell receptor beta chains listed next were all sequenced from one sample in a study of T cell responses to AZD1222 COVID-19 vaccine. Some clones are missing from TCRdb's copy, which holds only in-frame ones; the method was immunoSEQ multiplex PCR. The table shows 180,000 or so clones, with just over 90% occurring only once. The source was peripheral blood, collected 28 days after the second AZD1222 dose. These receptors were taken from an adult who received the AZD1222 COVID-19 vaccine.

The rearrangement joins TRBV5-1 to TRBJ1-2; D call uncertain. The CDR3 contains 14 residues. V was shortened by 0 bases and J by 1 base, with 7 bases between the two germline ends. The germline V gene encodes CDR1 SGHRS and CDR2 YFSETQ. CDR3 nucleotide sequence: TGCGCCAGCAGCTTGGCCGGGATTAACTATGGCTACACCTTC. This sequence encodes CASSLAGINYGYTF.

The rearrangement links TRBV7-9 to TRBJ1-2; D is perhaps TRBD1 (5 bases). V shed 3 bases and J shed 6 bases, with 14 bases lying between them. The CDR3 spans 14 residues. Germline CDR1 is SEHNR and CDR2 is FQNEAQ (reference sequence). The CDR3 region is CASSLDIPRNGYTF. DNA for the CDR3: TGTGCCAGCAGCTTGGACATCCCCAGGAATGGCTACACCTTC.

The chain couples TRBV7-9 to TRBJ2-7; the match to TRBD2 covers 10 bases. The CDR3 is 16 amino acids. In germline, CDR1 is SEHNR, CDR2 FQNEAQ (reference sequence). The junction had 13 bases not matched to a gene; V was cut back by 4 bases and J by 7 bases. CDR3 residues: CASSSRITSGTREQYF. The DNA for the CDR3 is TGTGCCAGCAGCTCCCGGATAACTAGCGGGACGAGAGAGCAGTACTTC.

The V call is TRBV20-1, the J call TRBJ2-2; D gene unclear. The CDR3 spans 11 residues. Trimming stripped 3 bases from V and 7 bases from J, with 6 bases between. Germline V gene lookup returns CDR1 DFQATT and CDR2 SNEGSKA (reference sequence). In DNA form, the CDR3 reads TGCAGTGCTAGGTTAATCGGGGAGCTGTTTTTT. Translation: CSARLIGELFF.

This clone was observed a single time. This rearrangement joins TRBV28 to TRBJ2-7; 10 bases agree with TRBD2. V gave up 1 base and J gave up 4 bases; unmatched junction bases: 13. Germline V gene lookup returns CDR1 MDHEN and CDR2 SYDVKM. CDR3 length: 18 amino acids. CDR3 coding DNA: TGTGCCAGCAGTTTATCCCCCTGGGTGGCTAGCGGGAGTTACGAGCAGTACTTC. It translates to CASSLSPWVASGSYEQYF. Full variable domain (outside the CDR3, taken from reference TRBV28 and TRBJ2-7): DVKVTQSSRYLVKRTGEKVFLECVQDMDHENMFWYRQDPGLGLRLIYFSYDVKMKEKGDIPEGYSVSREKKERFSLILESASTNQTSMYLCASSLSPWVASGSYEQYFGPGTRLTVT.

As DNA, the CDR3 is TGTGCCAGCAGCCTGGCGGGGTTGAACACTGAAGCTTTCTTT. Protein product: CASSLAGLNTEAFF. The rearrangement joins TRBV7-8 to TRBJ1-1; D gene uncertain. The CDR3 spans 14 residues. Germline CDR1 SGHVS, CDR2 FQNEAQ. V dropped 5 bases and J dropped 0 bases, with 10 bases sitting between them.